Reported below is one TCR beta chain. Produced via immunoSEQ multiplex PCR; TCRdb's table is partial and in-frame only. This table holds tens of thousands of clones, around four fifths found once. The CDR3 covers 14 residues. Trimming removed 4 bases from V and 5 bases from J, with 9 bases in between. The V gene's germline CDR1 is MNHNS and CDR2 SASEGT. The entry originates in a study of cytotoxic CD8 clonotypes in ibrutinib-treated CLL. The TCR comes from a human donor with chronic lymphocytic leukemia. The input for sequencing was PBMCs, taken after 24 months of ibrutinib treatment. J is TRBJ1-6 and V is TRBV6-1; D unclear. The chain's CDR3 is CASSANSHNSPLHF. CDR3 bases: TGTGCCAGCAGTGCGAACAGTCATAATTCACCCCTCCACTTT.